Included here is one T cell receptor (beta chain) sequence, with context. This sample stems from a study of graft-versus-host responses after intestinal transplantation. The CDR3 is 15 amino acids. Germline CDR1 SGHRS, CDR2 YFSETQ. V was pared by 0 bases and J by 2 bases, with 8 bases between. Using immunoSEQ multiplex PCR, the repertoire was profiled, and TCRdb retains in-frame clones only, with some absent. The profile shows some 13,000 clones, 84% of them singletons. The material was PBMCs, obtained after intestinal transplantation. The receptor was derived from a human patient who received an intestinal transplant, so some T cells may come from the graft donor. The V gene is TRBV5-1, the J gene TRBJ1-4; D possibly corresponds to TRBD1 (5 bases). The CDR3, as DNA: TGCGCCAGCAGCTTGGTGGGGCATACTAATGAAAAACTGTTTTTT. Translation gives CASSLVGHTNEKLFF.